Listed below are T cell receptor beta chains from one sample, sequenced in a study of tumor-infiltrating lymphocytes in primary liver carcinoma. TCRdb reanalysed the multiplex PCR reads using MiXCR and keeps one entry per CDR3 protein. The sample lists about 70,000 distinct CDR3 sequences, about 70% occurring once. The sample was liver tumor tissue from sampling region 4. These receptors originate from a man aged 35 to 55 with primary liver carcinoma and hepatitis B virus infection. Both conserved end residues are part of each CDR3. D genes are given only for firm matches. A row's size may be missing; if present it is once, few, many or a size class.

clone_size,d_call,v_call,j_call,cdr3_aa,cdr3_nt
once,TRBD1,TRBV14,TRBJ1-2,CASSQVGALGQFYGYTF,TGTGCCAGCAGCCAAGTGGGGGCCCTGGGACAGTTCTATGGTTACACCTTC
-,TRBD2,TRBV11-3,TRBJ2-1,CPSNLSGTSVRGEQFF,TGTCCCAGCAACTTATCAGGGACTAGCGTGAGAGGTGAGCAGTTCTTC
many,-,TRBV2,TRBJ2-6,CASSPVVGANVLTF,TGTGCCAGCAGCCCCGTAGTTGGGGCCAACGTCCTGACTTTC
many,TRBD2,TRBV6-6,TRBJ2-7,CASSPTSREQYF,TGTGCCAGCAGTCCGACTAGCAGGGAGCAGTACTTC
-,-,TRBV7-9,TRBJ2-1,CANCLVAHEQFF,TGTGCCAACTGCCTAGTAGCCCATGAGCAGTTCTTC
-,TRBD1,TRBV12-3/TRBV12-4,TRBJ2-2,CASRDRINIGELFF,TGTGCCAGCAGGGACAGGATTAACATCGGGGAGCTGTTTTTT
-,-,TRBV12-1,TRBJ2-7,CASSLREVVGSTTYEQYF,TGTGCCAGCAGCCTCCGTGAAGTAGTGGGATCTACTACTTACGAGCAGTACTTC
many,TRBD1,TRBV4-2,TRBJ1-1,CASSQGTGGRTEAFF,TGTGCCAGCAGCCAAGGGACAGGGGGAAGGACTGAAGCTTTCTTT
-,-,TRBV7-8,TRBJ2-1,CTSSLQALSSYYEQFF,TGTACCAGCAGCTTACAAGCTCTGAGCTCCTACTATGAGCAGTTCTTC
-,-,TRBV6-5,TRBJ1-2,CASSASWTRGYGYTF,TGTGCCAGCAGCGCTTCTTGGACAAGGGGCTATGGCTACACCTTC
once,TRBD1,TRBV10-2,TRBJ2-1,CASYKGTDGPREQFF,TGCGCAAGCTACAAGGGGACAGACGGCCCCCGTGAGCAGTTCTTC
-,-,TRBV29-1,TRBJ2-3,CSVTGSIDTQYF,TGCAGTGTAACAGGTAGCATAGATACGCAGTATTTT
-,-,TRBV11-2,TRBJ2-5,CASSSGSSDPGKTQYF,TGTGCCAGCAGCTCAGGGAGTAGCGACCCGGGGAAGACCCAGTACTTC
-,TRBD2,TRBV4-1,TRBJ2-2,CASDQGLGGELFF,TGCGCCAGCGACCAAGGACTAGGCGGGGAACTGTTTTTT
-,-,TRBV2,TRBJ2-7,CASSADNGNYEQYF,TGTGCCAGCAGTGCTGATAATGGGAACTACGAGCAGTACTTC
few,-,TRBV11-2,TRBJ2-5,CASSLGPVGSLGETQYF,TGTGCCAGCAGCTTAGGCCCAGTGGGAAGTTTAGGAGAGACCCAGTACTTC
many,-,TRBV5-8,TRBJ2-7,CASSRVHEQYF,TGTGCCAGCAGCCGGGTCCACGAGCAGTACTTC
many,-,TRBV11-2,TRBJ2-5,CASNENGVQETQYF,TGTGCCAGCAACGAAAACGGGGTCCAAGAGACCCAGTACTTC
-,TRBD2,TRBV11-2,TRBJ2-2,CASSYLTGGRATGELLF,TGTGCTAGCAGCTATTTAACGGGGGGGAGGGCCACCGGGGAGCTGCTTTTT
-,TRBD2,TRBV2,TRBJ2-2,CARSDSSLALGELFF,TGTGCCAGGAGTGATTCATCACTAGCGCTTGGGGAGCTGTTTTTT
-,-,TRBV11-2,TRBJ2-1,CASSLGTLGSFYNEQLF,TGTGCCAGCAGCTTGGGGACATTAGGGAGCTTCTACAATGAGCAGCTCTTC
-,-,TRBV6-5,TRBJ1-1,CANSYGGVNTEAFF,TGTGCCAACAGTTACGGAGGAGTGAATACTGAAGCTTTCTTT
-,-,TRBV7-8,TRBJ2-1,CATRRIPSSSYNEHFF,TGTGCCACCCGGCGAATCCCGTCCTCTTCCTACAATGAGCATTTCTTC
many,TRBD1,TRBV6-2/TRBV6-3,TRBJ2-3,CASSYSTGADTQYF,TGTGCCAGCAGTTACTCGACAGGGGCAGATACGCAGTATTTT
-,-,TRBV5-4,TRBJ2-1,CASTRGGTGRATDEQFF,TGTGCCAGCACCCGCGGGGGCACCGGCCGCGCAACCGATGAGCAGTTCTTC
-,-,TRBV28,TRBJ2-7,CASSFARNYEQYF,TGTGCCAGCAGTTTTGCAAGGAACTACGAACAGTACTTC
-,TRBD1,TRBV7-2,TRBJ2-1,CASSSSGTAYNEQFF,TGTGCCAGCAGCTCCTCCGGGACAGCTTACAATGAGCAGTTCTTT
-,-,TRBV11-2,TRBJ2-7,CATSLTDTAYEQYF,TGTGCCACCAGCTTAACTGATACAGCCTACGAGCAGTACTTC
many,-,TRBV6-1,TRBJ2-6,CASSTGSGANVLTF,TGTGCCAGCAGTACAGGGTCTGGGGCCAACGTCCTGACTTTC
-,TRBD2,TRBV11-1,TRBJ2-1,CTSSPRPAGGHNEQFF,TGTACCAGTAGCCCACGACCAGCGGGAGGGCACAATGAGCAGTTCTTC
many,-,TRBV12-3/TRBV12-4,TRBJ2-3,CASSLTASTDTQYF,TGTGCCAGCAGTTTAACAGCTAGCACAGATACGCAGTATTTT
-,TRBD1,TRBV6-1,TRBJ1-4,CACSAGQALEKLFF,TGTGCCTGCAGTGCGGGACAGGCACTAGAAAAACTGTTTTTT
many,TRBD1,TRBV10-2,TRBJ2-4,CASSESTGGVEIQYF,TGCGCCAGCAGTGAGTCGACAGGGGGGGTAGAGATTCAGTACTTC
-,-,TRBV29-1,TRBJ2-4,CSVLGTAKYIQYF,TGCAGCGTTCTCGGTACAGCCAAATACATTCAGTACTTC
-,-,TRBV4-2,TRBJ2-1,CASSQLEGAGNKQFF,TGTGCCAGCAGCCAATTGGAAGGGGCAGGTAATAAGCAGTTCTTC
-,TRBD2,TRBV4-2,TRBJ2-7,CPSSQEGLAEGLSYEQYF,TGTCCCAGCAGCCAAGAGGGACTAGCGGAAGGCCTCTCCTACGAGCAGTACTTC
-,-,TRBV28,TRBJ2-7,CASRYGSGSYEQYF,TGTGCCAGCAGGTACGGGTCCGGCTCCTACGAGCAGTACTTC
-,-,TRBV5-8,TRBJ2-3,CASSPVTVTYIDTQYF,TGTGCCAGCAGCCCTGTGACAGTAACATACATAGATACGCAGTATTTT
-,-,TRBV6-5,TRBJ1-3,CASRLTATGNTIYF,TGTGCCAGCAGGCTAACGGCGACAGGAAACACCATATATTTT
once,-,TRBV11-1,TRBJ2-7,CASSLEASVSYGQYF,TGTGCCAGCAGCTTGGAGGCGTCCGTGTCCTACGGGCAGTACTTC
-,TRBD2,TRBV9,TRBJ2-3,CASSRSGVWEDTQYF,TGTGCCAGCAGCCGTAGCGGGGTTTGGGAAGATACGCAGTATTTT
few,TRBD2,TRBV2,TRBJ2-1,CASGDSGRGEQFF,TGTGCCAGCGGGGATAGCGGGAGAGGGGAGCAGTTCTTC